The rows below give T cell receptor beta chains drawn from one sample of a study of CD8+CD57+ T cells in acquired aplastic anemia. TCRdb analysed the reads with MiXCR anew, one entry per CDR3 protein. This sample has just over 200,000 distinct CDR3 sequences, with more than 55% found just once. The sample comprised sorted CD4+, CD8+, or CD8+CD57+ T cells (not recorded which) from PBMCs. Source of these receptors: a human donor with aplastic anemia. Each CDR3 is given with its conserved first and last residue. A D gene is named only where the DNA matches it firmly. The listing skips clone size in some rows; elsewhere it reads once, few, many or a size class.

D	J	V	size	CDR3	DNA
-	TRBJ1-4	TRBV7-3	-	CASSFEGNLFF	TGTGCCAGCAGCTTTGAGGGAAACCTGTTTTTT
TRBD2	TRBJ2-3	TRBV20-1	-	CSARETSGGQGDTQYF	TGCAGTGCTAGGGAGACTAGCGGGGGTCAAGGAGATACGCAGTATTTT
-	TRBJ1-6	TRBV7-3	-	CASSHGGSYNSPLHF	TGTGCTAGCAGTCATGGGGGCTCCTATAATTCACCCCTCCACTTT
-	TRBJ1-1	TRBV10-3	few	CAISIGEMNTEAFF	TGTGCCATCTCGATCGGGGAAATGAACACTGAAGCTTTCTTT
-	TRBJ2-1	TRBV7-3	-	CASSLTSSSYNEQFF	TGTGCCAGCAGCTTAACTAGCTCGAGTTACAATGAGCAGTTCTTC
-	TRBJ1-6	TRBV20-1	-	CSATGQLSPLHF	TGCAGTGCTACGGGCCAGCTGTCGCCCCTCCACTTT
TRBD1	TRBJ1-6	TRBV5-1	-	CASSQGLGGGHNSPLHF	TGCGCCAGCAGCCAAGGCCTCGGAGGGGGCCATAATTCACCCCTCCACTTT
-	TRBJ1-2	TRBV7-9	-	CASSFYPGLNGYTF	TGCGCCAGCAGCTTCTACCCAGGACTTAATGGCTACACCTTC
-	TRBJ2-1	TRBV2	-	CATLGTGRSYNEQFF	TGTGCCACCTTAGGAACAGGGCGCTCCTACAATGAGCAGTTCTTC
TRBD2	TRBJ2-7	TRBV9	-	CASSGAAGKAYEQYF	TGTGCCAGCAGCGGAGCAGCGGGAAAAGCCTACGAGCAGTACTTC
TRBD2	TRBJ2-1	TRBV5-1	-	CASSPSSGGGWDEQFF	TGCGCCAGCAGTCCGTCTAGCGGGGGAGGATGGGATGAGCAGTTCTTC
-	TRBJ1-4	TRBV14	-	CASSLWAGGEKLFF	TGTGCCAGCAGCCTCTGGGCGGGGGGCGAAAAACTGTTTTTT
TRBD2	TRBJ2-7	TRBV4-2	many	CASRAGLALDEQYF	TGTGCCAGCAGAGCAGGACTAGCGTTGGACGAGCAGTACTTC
TRBD2	TRBJ2-5	TRBV20-1	-	CSARYERGVARYF	TGCAGTGCTAGATACGAGCGGGGGGTTGCAAGGTACTTC
-	TRBJ1-6	TRBV5-1	few	CASSLGGTNSPLHF	TGCGCCAGCAGCTTGGGGGGGACCAATTCACCCCTCCACTTT
TRBD2	TRBJ2-5	TRBV12-3/TRBV12-4	few	CASSPGGLAGRETQYF	TGTGCCAGCAGTCCCGGGGGACTAGCGGGGCGAGAGACCCAGTACTTC
TRBD1	TRBJ1-5	TRBV15	-	CATSRAGTGNQPQHF	TGTGCCACCAGCAGAGCCGGGACAGGCAATCAGCCCCAGCATTTT
-	TRBJ2-7	TRBV7-3	-	CASSQGWGERYEQYF	TGCGCCAGCAGCCAAGGATGGGGCGAGCGCTACGAGCAGTACTTC
-	TRBJ1-1	TRBV20-1	-	CSAVIGDGNTEAFF	TGCAGTGCCGTTATTGGGGATGGCAACACTGAAGCTTTCTTT
-	TRBJ2-7	TRBV20-1	-	CSGQRDEQYF	TGCAGTGGCCAGCGCGACGAGCAGTACTTC
-	TRBJ2-5	TRBV15	-	CATSRDAATQYF	TGTGCCACCAGCAGGGATGCAGCGACCCAGTACTTC
TRBD1	TRBJ1-5	TRBV20-1	once	CSAPYRGPGNQPQHF	TGCAGTGCGCCATACAGGGGGCCGGGCAATCAGCCCCAGCATTTT
TRBD2	TRBJ2-2	TRBV20-1	many	CSASGGAGGELFF	TGCAGTGCTAGCGGGGGGGCTGGCGGGGAGCTGTTTTTT
-	TRBJ1-5	TRBV19	-	CASSPGQFNQPQHF	TGTGCCAGTAGCCCCGGGCAGTTCAATCAGCCCCAGCATTTT
TRBD2	TRBJ2-7	TRBV29-1	-	CSVEPPGRPTKQYF	TGCAGCGTTGAACCTCCCGGGAGGCCTACGAAGCAGTACTTC
-	TRBJ1-3	TRBV10-3	-	CAISESGLPGRF	TGTGCCATCAGTGAGTCAGGGCTCCCAGGGCGTTTT
-	TRBJ2-7	TRBV3-1	-	CASSPFRYEQYF	TGTGCCAGCAGCCCCTTCCGGTACGAGCAGTACTTC
-	TRBJ2-1	TRBV7-9	-	CASSSEGEGVEQFF	TGTGCCAGCAGCTCGGAAGGTGAGGGGGTTGAGCAGTTCTTC
TRBD1	TRBJ2-3	TRBV7-3	few	CASSPRTGSTDTQYF	TGTGCCAGCAGCCCAAGGACAGGAAGCACAGATACGCAGTATTTT
TRBD2	TRBJ2-1	TRBV7-6	-	CASSLSSGGLYNEQFF	TGTGCCAGCAGCTTATCTTCGGGAGGTCTATACAATGAGCAGTTCTTC
TRBD2	TRBJ2-7	TRBV10-1	-	CASSASGGTYEQYF	TGCGCCAGCAGTGCTAGCGGGGGGACCTACGAGCAGTACTTC
-	TRBJ2-7	TRBV7-9	-	CASSPLGGVAGEQYF	TGTGCCAGCAGCCCTCTCGGCGGGGTGGCGGGGGAGCAGTACTTC
-	TRBJ2-1	TRBV15	-	CATSPRQEAAYKFF	TGTGCCACCAGCCCCCGACAGGAGGCCGCGTATAAGTTCTTC
TRBD1	TRBJ1-4	TRBV5-1	-	CASSSYRGGNEKLFF	TGCGCCAGCAGCTCCTACAGGGGAGGGAATGAAAAACTGTTTTTT
TRBD1	TRBJ1-2	TRBV9	-	CASRGDRADYGYTF	TGTGCCAGCAGGGGCGACAGGGCGGACTATGGCTACACCTTC
-	TRBJ2-1	TRBV19	once	CASSRDWAYNEQFF	TGTGCCAGTTCCCGGGACTGGGCCTACAATGAGCAGTTCTTC
-	TRBJ2-5	TRBV4-1	-	CASSQDDDRYRETQYF	TGCGCCAGCAGCCAGGACGATGACAGGTACAGGGAGACCCAGTACTTC
TRBD2	TRBJ2-7	TRBV20-1	-	CSAGDRQLAGVGEQYF	TGCAGTGCTGGAGACAGGCAACTAGCGGGAGTTGGCGAGCAGTACTTC
-	TRBJ2-7	TRBV14	-	CASSQVGRYEQYF	TGTGCCAGCAGCCAAGTCGGGCGCTACGAGCAGTACTTC
TRBD1	TRBJ2-7	TRBV20-1	-	CSASRDSPRYEQYF	TGCAGTGCTTCCCGGGACAGCCCTCGGTACGAGCAGTACTTC
TRBD2	TRBJ2-7	TRBV29-1	-	CSVSASGFSYEQYF	TGCAGCGTTTCGGCTAGCGGATTTTCCTACGAGCAGTACTTC
TRBD1	TRBJ2-5	TRBV5-1	-	CASSSGIGGFQETQYF	TGCGCCAGCAGTTCCGGAATAGGGGGCTTCCAGGAGACCCAGTACTTC
TRBD1	TRBJ1-6	TRBV7-2	-	CASSQQLTGIVSPLHF	TGTGCCAGCAGCCAACAACTGACAGGGATTGTTTCACCCCTCCACTTT